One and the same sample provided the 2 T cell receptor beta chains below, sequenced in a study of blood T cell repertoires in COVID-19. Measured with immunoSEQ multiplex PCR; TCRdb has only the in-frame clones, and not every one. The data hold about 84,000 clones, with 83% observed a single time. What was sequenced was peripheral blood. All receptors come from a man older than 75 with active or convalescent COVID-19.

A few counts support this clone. The CDR3: CASSPWIGLGYNEQFF. The CDR3 nucleotides read TGTGCCAGTAGTCCCTGGATCGGTCTCGGGTACAATGAGCAGTTCTTC. The V call is TRBV19, the J call TRBJ2-1, with D unclear. This CDR3 region has 16 residues. V lost 5 bases to trimming and J lost 4 bases, with 18 bases between them. Looked up from germline, CDR1 is LNHDA and CDR2 is SQIVND (reference sequence).

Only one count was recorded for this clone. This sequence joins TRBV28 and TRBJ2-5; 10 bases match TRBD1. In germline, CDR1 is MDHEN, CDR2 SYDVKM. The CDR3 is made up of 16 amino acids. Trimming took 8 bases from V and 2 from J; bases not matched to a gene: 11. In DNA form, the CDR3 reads TGTGCCAGCTCTGGCCGGGACAGGGGTGTACAAGAGACCCAGTACTTC. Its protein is CASSGRDRGVQETQYF.